The clone carrying this TCR beta chain was seen repeatedly, ten times or more. This record comes from a study of cytotoxic CD8 clonotypes in ibrutinib-treated CLL. Method: immunoSEQ multiplex PCR; TCRdb's copy keeps in-frame clones and lacks some. This sample has about 200,000 clones, with 75% to 85% found just once. Between the trimmed V and J ends, which lost 3 bases and 7 bases, there was a span of 16 bases. The length of the CDR3 is 15 residues. CDR1 is MDHEN and CDR2 is SYDVKM in the germline V gene. This rearrangement joins TRBV28 to TRBJ1-5, with a tentative D call TRBD1 (6 bases). Source: PBMCs, taken after 12 months of ibrutinib treatment. The clonotype comes from a human donor with chronic lymphocytic leukemia. CDR3 protein: CASSFTAGVWQPQHF. The CDR3 coding sequence is TGTGCCAGCAGTTTTACGGCAGGGGTCTGGCAGCCCCAGCATTTT.